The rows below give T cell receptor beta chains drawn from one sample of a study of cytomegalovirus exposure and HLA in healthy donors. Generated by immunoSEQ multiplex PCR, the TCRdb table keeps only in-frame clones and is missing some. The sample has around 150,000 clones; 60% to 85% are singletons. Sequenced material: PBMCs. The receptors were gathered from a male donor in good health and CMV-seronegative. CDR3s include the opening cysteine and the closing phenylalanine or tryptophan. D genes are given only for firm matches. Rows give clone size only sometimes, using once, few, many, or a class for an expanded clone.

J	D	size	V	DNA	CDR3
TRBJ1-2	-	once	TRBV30	TGTGCCTGGAGTGTATCTATGGTCTATGGCTACACCTTC	CAWSVSMVYGYTF
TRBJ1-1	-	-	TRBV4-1	TGCGCCAGCAGCCAAGTTACAGGGAACACTGAAGCTTTCTTT	CASSQVTGNTEAFF
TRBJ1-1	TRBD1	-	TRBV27	TGTGCCAGCAGTTTAAAGGGGGCCGGGAACACTGAAGCTTTCTTT	CASSLKGAGNTEAFF
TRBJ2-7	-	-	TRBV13	TGTGCCAGCAGCTTAGGGGTCCAGGGCCTATACGAGCAGTACTTC	CASSLGVQGLYEQYF
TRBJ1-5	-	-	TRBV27	TGTGCCAGCAGGGGGGGGACGGTGAGCAATCAGCCCCAGCATTTT	CASRGGTVSNQPQHF
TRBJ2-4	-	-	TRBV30	TGTGCCTGGAGGGGGGGTCTAACTAACATTCAGTACTTC	CAWRGGLTNIQYF
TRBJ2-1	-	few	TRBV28	TGTGCCAGCAGTCTCTACGACAATGAGCAGTTCTTC	CASSLYDNEQFF
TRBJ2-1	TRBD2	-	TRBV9	TGTGCCAGCAGAGCTAGCGGGAGCTCCTACAATGAGCAGTTCTTC	CASRASGSSYNEQFF
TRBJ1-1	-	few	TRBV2	TGTGCCAGCAGTATTCCTTGGACAGACACTGAAGCTTTCTTT	CASSIPWTDTEAFF
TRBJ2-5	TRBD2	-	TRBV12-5	TGTGCTAGTGGTTTTAGCGGGGGGGGCCAAGAGACCCAGTACTTC	CASGFSGGGQETQYF
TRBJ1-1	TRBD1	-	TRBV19	TGTGCCAGTAGCCGGGACAGCCTTGAAGCTTTCTTT	CASSRDSLEAFF
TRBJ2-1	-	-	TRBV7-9	TGTGCCAGCAGCTTAGTGCAGGTTGACAATGAGCAGTTCTTC	CASSLVQVDNEQFF
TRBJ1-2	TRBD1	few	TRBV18	TGTGCCAGCTCAGCGACAGGGAACTATGGCTACACCTTC	CASSATGNYGYTF
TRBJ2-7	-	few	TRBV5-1	TGCGCCAGCAGCTGGACAGATGTCTACGAGCAGTACTTC	CASSWTDVYEQYF
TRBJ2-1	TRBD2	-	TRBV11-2	TGTGCGGCGGAACAGCGGGAGGGAAGCAATGAGCAGTTCTTC	CAAEQREGSNEQFF
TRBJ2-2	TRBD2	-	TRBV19	TGTGCCAGTAGTACGACTAGCGGAGGAACCGGGGAGCTGTTTTTT	CASSTTSGGTGELFF
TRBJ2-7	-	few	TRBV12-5	TGTGCTAGTGGTTTGGGGACACAGTACGAGCAGTACTTC	CASGLGTQYEQYF
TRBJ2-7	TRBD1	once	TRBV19	TGTGCCAGTAGCGACGACAGGGGGGATTACGAGCAGTACTTC	CASSDDRGDYEQYF
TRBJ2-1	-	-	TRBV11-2	TGTGCCAGCAGCCCGCATTTGAGCGGAGGCTCCTACAATGAGCAGTTCTTC	CASSPHLSGGSYNEQFF
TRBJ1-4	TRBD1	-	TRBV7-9	TGTGCCAGCAGCTTTGGACAGGGGAATGAAAAACTGTTTTTT	CASSFGQGNEKLFF
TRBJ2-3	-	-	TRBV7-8	TGTGCCAGCAGCTCGAGGGATACGCAGTATTTT	CASSSRDTQYF
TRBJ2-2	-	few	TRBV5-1	TGCGCCAGCAGCCAGGACAGAACCTTTAGCACCGGGGAGCTGTTTTTT	CASSQDRTFSTGELFF
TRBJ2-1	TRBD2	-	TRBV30	TGTGCCTGGAGTGGACTAGCGGGTGGGGGGCTCGGCGACAATGAGCAGTTCTTC	CAWSGLAGGGLGDNEQFF
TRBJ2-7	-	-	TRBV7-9	TGTGCCAGCAGCTTTAGGTCCGACGGAGGCGAGCAGTACTTC	CASSFRSDGGEQYF
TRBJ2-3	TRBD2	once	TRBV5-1	TGCGCCAGCAGCCAGCTAGCGGGAGGGTCCACAGATACGCAGTATTTT	CASSQLAGGSTDTQYF
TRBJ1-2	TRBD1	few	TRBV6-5	TGTGCCAGCAGTTACCGACAGGGGGCGCGGGGCTACACCTTC	CASSYRQGARGYTF
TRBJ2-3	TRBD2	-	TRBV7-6	TGTGCCAGCAGCTTAGGTGCAGCGGGAGGAGGAGATACGCAGTATTTT	CASSLGAAGGGDTQYF
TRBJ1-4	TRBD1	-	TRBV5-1	TGCGCCAGCAGCTTGCTGGGGACAGGGGTTTGGGACGAAAAACTGTTTTTT	CASSLLGTGVWDEKLFF
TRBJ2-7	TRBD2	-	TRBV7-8	TGTGCCAGCAGCCCTGAACCCCTAGCGGGATTCTACGAGCAGTACTTC	CASSPEPLAGFYEQYF
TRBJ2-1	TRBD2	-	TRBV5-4	TGTGCCAGCAGCTTGCGGCTAGCGGGAGACCATTCTCAGTTCTTC	CASSLRLAGDHSQFF
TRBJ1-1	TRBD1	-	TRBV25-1	TGTGCCAGCAGTGAATTTTGGGACAGGGGTGATGGAGCTTTCTTT	CASSEFWDRGDGAFF
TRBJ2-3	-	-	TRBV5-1	TGCGCCAGTGAACCCGGGACTGCCGATACGCAGTATTTT	CASEPGTADTQYF